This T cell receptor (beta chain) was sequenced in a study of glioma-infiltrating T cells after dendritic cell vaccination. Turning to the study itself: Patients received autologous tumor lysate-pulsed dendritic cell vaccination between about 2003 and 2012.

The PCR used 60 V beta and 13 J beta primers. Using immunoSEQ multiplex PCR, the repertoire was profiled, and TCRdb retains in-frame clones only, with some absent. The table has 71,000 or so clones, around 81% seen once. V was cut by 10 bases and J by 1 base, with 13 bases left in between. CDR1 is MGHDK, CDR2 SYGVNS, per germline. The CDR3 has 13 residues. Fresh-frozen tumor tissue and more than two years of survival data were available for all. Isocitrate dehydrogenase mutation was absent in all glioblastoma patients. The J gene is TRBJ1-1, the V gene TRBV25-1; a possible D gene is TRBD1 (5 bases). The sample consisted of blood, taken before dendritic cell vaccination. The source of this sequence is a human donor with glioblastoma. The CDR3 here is CATGHVENTEAFF. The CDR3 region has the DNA TGTGCCACTGGACACGTAGAGAACACTGAAGCTTTCTTT.